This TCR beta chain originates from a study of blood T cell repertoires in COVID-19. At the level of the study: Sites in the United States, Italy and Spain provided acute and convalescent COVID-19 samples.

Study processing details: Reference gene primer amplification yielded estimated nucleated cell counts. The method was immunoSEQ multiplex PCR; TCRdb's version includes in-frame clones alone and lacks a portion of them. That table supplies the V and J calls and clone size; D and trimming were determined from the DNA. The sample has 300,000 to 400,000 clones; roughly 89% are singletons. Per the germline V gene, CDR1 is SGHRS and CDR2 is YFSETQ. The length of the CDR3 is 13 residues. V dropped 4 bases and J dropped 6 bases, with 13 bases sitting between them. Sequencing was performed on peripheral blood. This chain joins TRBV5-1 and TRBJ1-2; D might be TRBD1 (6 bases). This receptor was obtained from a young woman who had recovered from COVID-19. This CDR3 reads CASSLGTRDGYTF. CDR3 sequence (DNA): TGCGCCAGCAGCCTCGGGACACGGGATGGCTACACCTTC.